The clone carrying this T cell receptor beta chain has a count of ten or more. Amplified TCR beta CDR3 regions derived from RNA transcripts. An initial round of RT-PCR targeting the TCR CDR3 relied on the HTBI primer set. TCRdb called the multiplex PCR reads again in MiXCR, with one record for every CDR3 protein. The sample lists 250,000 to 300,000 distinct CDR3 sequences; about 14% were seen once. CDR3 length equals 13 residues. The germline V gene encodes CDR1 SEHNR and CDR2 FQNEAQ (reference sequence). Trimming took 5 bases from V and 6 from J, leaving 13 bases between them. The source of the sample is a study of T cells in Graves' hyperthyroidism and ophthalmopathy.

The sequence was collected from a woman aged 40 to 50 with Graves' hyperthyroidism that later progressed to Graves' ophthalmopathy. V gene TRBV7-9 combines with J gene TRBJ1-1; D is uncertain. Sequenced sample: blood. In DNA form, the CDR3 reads TGTGCCAGCAGCCGTTCCAGCAGCGCTGAAGCTTTCTTT. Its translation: CASSRSSSAEAFF.